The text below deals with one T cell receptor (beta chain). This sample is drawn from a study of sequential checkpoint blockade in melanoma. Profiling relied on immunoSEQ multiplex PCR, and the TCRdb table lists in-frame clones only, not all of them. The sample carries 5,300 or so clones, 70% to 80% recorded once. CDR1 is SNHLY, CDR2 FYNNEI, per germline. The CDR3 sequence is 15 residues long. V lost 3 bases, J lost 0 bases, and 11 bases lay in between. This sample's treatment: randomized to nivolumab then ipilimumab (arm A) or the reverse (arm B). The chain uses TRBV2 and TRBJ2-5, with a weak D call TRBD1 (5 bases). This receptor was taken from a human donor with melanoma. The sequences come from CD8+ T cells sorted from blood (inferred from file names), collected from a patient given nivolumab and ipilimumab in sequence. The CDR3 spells CASSDLTEYQETQYF. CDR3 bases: TGTGCCAGCAGTGACCTGACAGAGTACCAAGAGACCCAGTACTTC.